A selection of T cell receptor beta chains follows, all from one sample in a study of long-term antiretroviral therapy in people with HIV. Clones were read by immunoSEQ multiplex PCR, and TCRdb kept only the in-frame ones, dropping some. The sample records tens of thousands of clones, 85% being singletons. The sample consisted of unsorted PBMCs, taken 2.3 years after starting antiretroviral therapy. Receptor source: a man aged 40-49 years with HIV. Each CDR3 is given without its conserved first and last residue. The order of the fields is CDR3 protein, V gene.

ASSERDTNEKLF,TRBV6-5
ASSLQGALYNEQF,TRBV6-6
ASSPQNTGELF,TRBV7-9
ASSLGTRGLNYGYT,TRBV13
ASSPKNRASASYEQY,TRBV19
ASSQPVGVRGSEKLF,TRBV7-9
ATRKEKNTEAF,TRBV15
ASSVGTGGRNEQF,TRBV13
ASSSTSGSTRVLT,TRBV7-9
ASSRVGDFTDTQY,TRBV5-1
ASSLGPQGTNTEAF,TRBV5-1
ASSIDPVDRVGDTQY,TRBV19
ASSQKSGTGSNQPQH,TRBV4-2
ASSSGETEAF,TRBV13
ASSQDGGGGNEKLF,TRBV4-1
ASSLVLAGRDTQY,TRBV7-9
AWGRAGGNQPQH,TRBV30
ASSPTSGDSYEQY,TRBV4-1